The 17 T cell receptor beta chains reported below all come from one sample, sequenced in a study of graft-versus-host responses after intestinal transplantation. These receptors lack a known antigen. Profiled with immunoSEQ multiplex PCR; TCRdb holds only in-frame clones, not every one. The sample gives tens of thousands of clones, nearly 95% of which show up once; over 20% is in the top ten. The sequences come from unstimulated CD8+ T cells sorted from spleen or lymph node cells, collected before transplant. The origin of the receptors is a human donor who was the organ donor for an intestinal transplant.

The chain couples TRBV18 to TRBJ1-4; D is ambiguous. The ends were cut back, 2 bases at V and 7 bases at J, with 8 bases in the middle. Looked up from germline, CDR1 is KGHSH and CDR2 is LQKENI. The CDR3 runs to 13 residues. CDR3 loop: CASSPGIGEKLFF. For the CDR3, the DNA is TGTGCCAGCTCACCAGGGATTGGTGAAAAACTGTTTTTT.

V usage is TRBV27 and J usage is TRBJ1-3; tentative D call: TRBD1 (5 bases). Germline loops: CDR1 MNHEY, CDR2 SMNVEV (reference sequence). Trimming shortened V by 0 bases and J by 4 bases, and 10 bases separated the two germline ends. The CDR3 is 15 residues long. The CDR3 reads CASSLSRGGGNTIYF. DNA for the CDR3: TGTGCCAGCAGTTTATCGCGGGGCGGCGGAAACACCATATATTTT.

The chain employs TRBV4-2 and TRBJ2-5, with D perhaps being TRBD1 or TRBD2 (5 bases each). This CDR3 spans 18 amino acids. Trimming cost V 1 base and J 2 bases, with 20 bases left between them. Germline V gives CDR1 LGHNA, CDR2 YNFKEQ. This CDR3 reads CASSQVGFGGTDQETQYF. CDR3 nucleotide sequence: TGTGCCAGCAGCCAAGTGGGGTTTGGGGGAACAGATCAAGAGACCCAGTACTTC.

CDR3 DNA: TGCAGCGTTGGTCAGGGGGGGCAAGGCTATGGCTACACCTTC. Translation: CSVGQGGQGYGYTF. The chain recombines TRBV29-1 with TRBJ1-2, with 7 bases that match TRBD1. J lost 4 bases, V lost 4 bases, and 9 bases had no gene match. The CDR3 loop spans 14 amino acids. CDR1 is SQVTM and CDR2 is ANQGSEA in the germline V gene. The complete variable domain, with remaining parts taken from reference TRBV29-1 and TRBJ1-2, reads SAVISQKPSRDICQRGTSLTIQCQVDSQVTMMFWYRQQPGQSLTLIATANQGSEATYESGFVIDKFPISRPNLTFSTLTVSNMSPEDSSIYLCSVGQGGQGYGYTFGSGTRLTVV.

The gene calls are TRBV11-2 and TRBJ2-1; 10 bases line up with TRBD2. In germline, CDR1 is SGHAT, CDR2 FQNNGV. The J segment lost 6 bases and the V segment lost 2 bases, leaving 4 bases of the junction unmatched. The CDR3 is 15 residues long. Here the CDR3 reads CASSLYSGRSNEQFF. The CDR3 region has the DNA TGTGCCAGCAGCTTATATAGCGGGAGGAGCAATGAGCAGTTCTTC.

The rearrangement links TRBV2 to TRBJ1-5; weak D call: TRBD1 (6 bases). The CDR3 is made up of 20 amino acids. Trimming removed 0 bases from V and 0 bases from J, with 21 bases in between. Germline CDR1 and CDR2: SNHLY and FYNNEI. The CDR3 protein is CASSEAPPGAMPYSNQPQHF. In nucleotides, the CDR3 is TGTGCCAGCAGTGAAGCACCACCGGGGGCGATGCCTTATAGCAATCAGCCCCAGCATTTT.

V and J are TRBV27 and TRBJ2-2; 8 bases match TRBD1. The germline gives CDR1 MNHEY, CDR2 SMNVEV (reference sequence). The CDR3 loop spans 14 amino acids. V shed 5 bases, J shed 3 bases, and the junction held 2 bases outside the gene matches. The chain's CDR3 is CASSPGGYTGELFF. DNA for the CDR3: TGTGCCAGCAGTCCAGGGGGCTACACCGGGGAGCTGTTTTTT.

This clone was seen once. The chain links TRBV7-2 to TRBJ1-5; D not resolved. The CDR3 is 14 residues long. Germline CDR1 and CDR2: SGHTA and FQGNSA. V lost 2 bases and J lost 1, with 6 bases in between. The CDR3 loop reads CASSLSVSNQPQHF. In DNA form, the CDR3 reads TGTGCCAGCAGCTTAAGCGTAAGCAATCAGCCCCAGCATTTT.

The V call is TRBV27, the J call TRBJ2-7, with 7 positions matching TRBD1. Germline trimming cut 3 bases from V and 4 bases from J; bases unmatched to any gene: 3. Germline V gene data show CDR1 as MNHEY and CDR2 as SMNVEV (reference sequence). The CDR3 sequence is 13 residues long. CDR3: CASSLTGPYEQYF. In nucleotides, the CDR3 is TGTGCCAGCAGTTTGACAGGGCCGTACGAGCAGTACTTC.

This clone was observed a single time. V and J are TRBV5-5 and TRBJ2-7, with TRBD1 matching 8 bases. The CDR3 spans 14 residues. V shed 4 bases, J shed 2 bases, and the junction held 5 bases outside the gene matches. Germline CDR1 and CDR2: SGHKS and YYEKEE (reference sequence). The CDR3 DNA follows: TGTGCCAGCAGCCGATGGACAGGGCCCTACGAGCAGTACTTC. It codes for CASSRWTGPYEQYF.

This chain joins TRBV15 and TRBJ2-7, with 7 bases matching TRBD1. CDR1 and CDR2 (germline): LNHNV, YYDKDF (reference sequence). The junction had 4 bases not matched to a gene; V was cut back by 0 bases and J by 2 bases. The CDR3 covers 15 residues. The CDR3 here is CATSRDDRDTYEQYF. The CDR3 DNA sequence: TGTGCCACCAGCAGAGATGACAGGGACACCTACGAGCAGTACTTC.

V usage is TRBV27 and J usage is TRBJ2-3, with D hard to call. CDR3 length: 15 residues. Trimming took 5 bases from V and 1 from J, leaving 13 bases between them. The germline V gene has CDR1 MNHEY and CDR2 SMNVEV (reference sequence). The CDR3 region is CASSNPPDGTDTQYF. The DNA for the CDR3 is TGTGCCAGCAGTAACCCCCCGGACGGCACAGATACGCAGTATTTT.

This chain joins TRBV4-1 and TRBJ2-1; D not certain. This CDR3 contains 12 residues. Germline assignment: CDR1 MGHRA and CDR2 YSYEKL. Trimming took 5 bases from V and 9 from J, leaving 11 bases between them. The CDR3 is CASSSTVGEQFF. The CDR3 DNA reads as TGCGCCAGCAGCTCCACTGTGGGTGAGCAGTTCTTC.

This clone has a single count. The CDR3 loop is CSASYNEQFF. Written as DNA, the CDR3 is TGCAGTGCTAGTTACAATGAGCAGTTCTTC. The chain is built from TRBV20-1 and TRBJ2-1; no definite D call. V lost 3 bases to trimming and J lost 4 bases, with 1 base between them. Germline values: CDR1 DFQATT, CDR2 SNEGSKA (reference sequence). The length of the CDR3 is 10 residues.

J is TRBJ2-1 and V is TRBV6-5; D gene unclear. The V gene lost 0 bases and the J gene lost 0 bases, with 6 bases spanning the gap. The CDR3 runs 15 residues. Per germline, CDR1 MNHEY and CDR2 SVGAGI. CDR3 region: CASSYSSSSYNEQFF. The CDR3 DNA sequence: TGTGCCAGCAGTTACTCGAGTAGCTCCTACAATGAGCAGTTCTTC.

The gene calls are TRBV9 and TRBJ2-2; D uncertain. The V and J ends lost 0 bases and 9 bases respectively, with 12 bases between them. CDR1 and CDR2 (germline): SGDLS, YYNGEE. This CDR3 is 14 amino acids long. CDR3 nucleotide sequence: TGTGCCAGCAGCGTAGAGGTCGGAACCCGGGAGCTGTTTTTT. This translates into CASSVEVGTRELFF.

The V and J genes are TRBV7-9 and TRBJ2-1; tentatively, D is TRBD2 (6 bases). The V gene's germline CDR1 is SEHNR and CDR2 FQNEAQ (reference sequence). The CDR3 contains 15 residues. Trimming stripped 0 bases from V and 0 bases from J, with 6 bases between. The chain's CDR3 is CASSLAGSSYNEQFF. CDR3 DNA sequence: TGTGCCAGCAGCTTAGCCGGGAGCTCCTACAATGAGCAGTTCTTC.